One sample yielded the 15 T cell receptor beta chains listed below, sequenced in a study of blood T cell repertoires in COVID-19. The repertoire was sequenced with immunoSEQ multiplex PCR; TCRdb's copy has only in-frame clones and lacks some. The sample shows fewer than 350,000 clones, over 75% of them seen only once. The sample comprised peripheral blood. The receptors here all came from a man between 18 and 35 years old with active or convalescent COVID-19.

The V gene is TRBV3-1 (or the pseudogene TRBV3-2), the J gene TRBJ2-7, with D possibly TRBD1 on 6 matching bases. This CDR3 spans 13 amino acids. V shed 2 bases and J shed 7 bases, with 12 bases lying between them. Germline V lookup: CDR1 LGHDT, CDR2 YNNKEL (reference sequence). The CDR3 DNA reads TGTGCCAGCAGCCAATCTCCAGGGGTGGAGCAGTACTTC. Translating it yields CASSQSPGVEQYF.

The gene calls are TRBV5-1 and TRBJ2-5; 14 bases fit TRBD2. Unmatched junction bases numbered 11, after V lost 3 bases and J lost 1 base. The length of the CDR3 is 19 residues. Germline loops: CDR1 SGHRS, CDR2 YFSETQ. CDR3 bases: TGCGCCAGCAGCTCTCGTCCATGGACTAGCGGGGGGCCCCAAGAGACCCAGTACTTC. Protein: CASSSRPWTSGGPQETQYF.

The chain joins TRBV19 to TRBJ1-5; unclear D gene. The CDR3 is 15 amino acids. V was shortened by 3 bases and J by 3 bases, with 12 bases between the two germline ends. Per germline, CDR1 LNHDA and CDR2 SQIVND (reference sequence). As DNA, the CDR3 is TGTGCCAGTAGTATCGCGTCCGGTGCCAATCAGCCCCAGCATTTT. Encoded protein: CASSIASGANQPQHF.

The chain carries TRBV4-3 and TRBJ1-6; 10 bases are shared with TRBD1. V trimming: 1 base; J trimming: 7 bases; junction bases outside the gene matches: 7. This CDR3 is built from 17 residues. From germline, CDR1 is LGHNA and CDR2 YSLEER. CDR3 DNA: TGCGCCAGCAGCCAAGGACAGGGGGCCGGGGGAAATTCACCCCTCCACTTT. Its translation: CASSQGQGAGGNSPLHF.

The V call is TRBV6-1, the J call TRBJ2-5; 9 bases align to TRBD1. V was clipped by 3 bases and J by 5 bases; unmatched bases: 13. Germline CDR1 reads MNHNS; CDR2 reads SASEGT. This CDR3 region has 17 residues. The CDR3 DNA reads TGTGCCAGCAGTGAGACGGACAGGGGTATTGAGGACGAGACCCAGTACTTC. Translated, it gives CASSETDRGIEDETQYF.

In this sample, this clone turned up once. The chain couples TRBV7-3 to TRBJ1-1; 7 nucleotides agree with TRBD1. There are 16 residues in the CDR3. CDR1 SGHTA and CDR2 FQGTGA come from the germline V gene. V was pared by 6 bases and J by 5 bases, with 15 bases of the junction left unmatched. In DNA form, the CDR3 reads TGTGCCAGCAGACTGACAGGGAGGCAGGAGGATACTGAAGCTTTCTTT. Amino acid sequence: CASRLTGRQEDTEAFF.

Comment on this clone: In the same sample, other DNA sequences code for this CDR3. This rearrangement joins TRBV2 to TRBJ1-2, with D tentatively TRBD1 (5 bases). Trimming shortened V by 3 bases and J by 4 bases, and 9 bases separated the two germline ends. The CDR3 extends over 13 amino acids. The V gene's germline CDR1 is SNHLY and CDR2 FYNNEI. CDR3 loop: CASSEDIVYGYTF. As DNA, the CDR3 is TGTGCCAGCAGTGAGGACATAGTCTATGGCTACACCTTC.

The chain employs TRBV3-1 (or the pseudogene TRBV3-2) and TRBJ2-7; possible D gene TRBD2, 5 bases. V dropped 1 base and J dropped 0 bases, with 10 bases sitting between them. Germline V gene lookup returns CDR1 LGHDT and CDR2 YNNKEL (reference sequence). This CDR3 has 15 amino acids. The CDR3 sequence: CASSQAGKSSYEQYF. As DNA, the CDR3 is TGTGCCAGCAGCCAAGCGGGGAAGAGCTCCTACGAGCAGTACTTC.

The chain joins TRBV5-1 to TRBJ2-7, with D unclear. Trimming removed 3 bases from V and 4 bases from J, with 11 bases in between. Germline CDR1 SGHRS, CDR2 YFSETQ. The length of the CDR3 is 13 residues. The CDR3 DNA reads as TGCGCCAGCAGCTCCCTGACAAGTTACGAGCAGTACTTC. The encoded protein is CASSSLTSYEQYF. The complete variable domain, with remaining parts taken from reference TRBV5-1 and TRBJ2-7, reads KAGVTQTPRYLIKTRGQQVTLSCSPISGHRSVSWYQQTPGQGLQFLFEYFSETQRNKGNFPGRFSGRQFSNSRSEMNVSTLELGDSALYLCASSSLTSYEQYFGPGTRLTVT.

This clone was detected a few times. CDR3 in amino acids: CSTDRGNEQFF. Here the CDR3 DNA reads TGCAGTACCGACAGGGGAAATGAGCAGTTCTTC. J is TRBJ2-1 and V is TRBV29-1; TRBD1 matches at 8 bases. This CDR3 spans 11 amino acids. Looked up from germline, CDR1 is SQVTM and CDR2 is ANQGSEA.

The V call is TRBV19, the J call TRBJ2-5; 7 bases map to TRBD1. The ends lost 3 bases at V and 4 bases at J; junction bases unmatched: 2. The CDR3 is 13 residues long. Germline V gene sequence: CDR1 LNHDA, CDR2 SQIVND (reference sequence). CDR3 sequence reads: CASSMRQGETQYF. CDR3 sequence (DNA): TGTGCCAGTAGTATGAGACAGGGAGAGACCCAGTACTTC.

The chain combines TRBV7-2 with TRBJ2-4, with 8 bases fitting TRBD2. The trim removed 3 bases at V and 7 bases at J, leaving 8 bases unmatched. There are 15 residues in the CDR3. Germline V CDR1 and CDR2: SGHTA, FQGNSA. CDR3 coding DNA: TGTGCCAGCAGCTTCACGGGGGGGCCGTCCAACATTCAGTACTTC. It encodes CASSFTGGPSNIQYF.

The chain has TRBV2 and TRBJ2-7, with a tentative D call TRBD2 (6 bases). The germline V gene encodes CDR1 SNHLY and CDR2 FYNNEI. This CDR3 comprises 15 residues. V was pared by 3 bases and J by 0 bases, with 12 bases between. Here the CDR3 reads CASSDKGLYSYEQYF. In DNA, the CDR3 is TGTGCCAGCAGTGATAAGGGACTGTACTCCTACGAGCAGTACTTC.

This chain uses TRBV2 with TRBJ1-3, with a possible D match to TRBD1 (5 bases). CDR3 length equals 14 residues. Germline V gene lookup returns CDR1 SNHLY and CDR2 FYNNEI. The ends were cut back, 4 bases at V and 4 bases at J, with 11 bases in the middle. The CDR3 here is CASSGTTSGNTIYF. CDR3 in DNA: TGTGCCAGCAGTGGGACAACGTCGGGAAACACCATATATTTT.

This chain links TRBV5-1 with TRBJ1-1; 7 bases agree with TRBD1. This CDR3 has 16 residues. Trimming at V came to 3 bases and at J to 0 bases, leaving 8 bases not matched to a gene. Germline V gene data show CDR1 as SGHRS and CDR2 as YFSETQ. The CDR3 is CASSSSRGQMNTEAFF. In nucleotides, the CDR3 is TGCGCCAGCAGCTCCTCGCGGGGACAGATGAACACTGAAGCTTTCTTT.